The present TCR beta chain was sequenced within a study of cytomegalovirus exposure and HLA in healthy donors. Study conclusions and caveats: Three chains linked to CMV were shown in vitro to be specific for CMV antigens.

About this clone: The target antigen is unknown.

Germline CDR1 SGHRS, CDR2 YFSETQ. The CDR3 has 14 residues. Trimming took off 5 bases at V and 7 bases at J, with 18 bases between the two ends. With 60 Vbeta and 13 Jbeta primers, the PCR was carried out. Some clones are missing from TCRdb's copy, which holds only in-frame ones; the method was immunoSEQ multiplex PCR. The sample includes roughly 200,000 clones, approximately 82% of them seen just once. This receptor was taken from a woman aged 40 to 49 in good health and CMV-seronegative. The J gene is TRBJ1-2, the V gene TRBV5-1; D remains unclear. The material sequenced was PBMCs. The CDR3 bases are TGCGCCAGCAGTGTGGGCCCCACCAGCGGTGGCTACACCTTC. This codes for CASSVGPTSGGYTF. The full variable domain, with the rest looked up from reference TRBV5-1 and TRBJ1-2, is KAGVTQTPRYLIKTRGQQVTLSCSPISGHRSVSWYQQTPGQGLQFLFEYFSETQRNKGNFPGRFSGRQFSNSRSEMNVSTLELGDSALYLCASSVGPTSGGYTFGSGTRLTVV.